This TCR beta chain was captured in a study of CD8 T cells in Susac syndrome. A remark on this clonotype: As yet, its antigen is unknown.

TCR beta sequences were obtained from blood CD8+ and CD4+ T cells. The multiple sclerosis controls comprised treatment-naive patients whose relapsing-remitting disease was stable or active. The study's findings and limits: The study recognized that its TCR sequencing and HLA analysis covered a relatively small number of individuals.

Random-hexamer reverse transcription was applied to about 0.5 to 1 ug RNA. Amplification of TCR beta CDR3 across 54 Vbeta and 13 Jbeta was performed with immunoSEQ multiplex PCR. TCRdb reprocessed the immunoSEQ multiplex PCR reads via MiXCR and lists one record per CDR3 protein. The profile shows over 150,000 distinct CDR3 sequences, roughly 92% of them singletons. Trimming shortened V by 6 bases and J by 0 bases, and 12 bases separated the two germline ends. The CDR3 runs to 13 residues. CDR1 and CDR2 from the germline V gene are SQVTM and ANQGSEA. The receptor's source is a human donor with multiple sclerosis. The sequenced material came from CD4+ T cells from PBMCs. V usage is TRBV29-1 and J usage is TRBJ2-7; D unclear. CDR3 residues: CSVVAVTSYEQYF. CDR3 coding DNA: TGCAGCGTCGTTGCGGTAACCTCCTACGAGCAGTACTTC.